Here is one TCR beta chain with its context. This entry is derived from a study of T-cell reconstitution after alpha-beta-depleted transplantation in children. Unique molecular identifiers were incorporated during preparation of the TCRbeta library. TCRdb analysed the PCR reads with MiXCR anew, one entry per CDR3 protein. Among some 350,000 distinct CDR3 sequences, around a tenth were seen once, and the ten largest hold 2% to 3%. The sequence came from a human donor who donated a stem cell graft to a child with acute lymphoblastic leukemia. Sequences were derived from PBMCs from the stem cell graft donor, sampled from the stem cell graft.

In nucleotides, the CDR3 is TGTGCCAGCAGCTACCGGACTAGCGGGAACACCGGGGAGCTGTTTTTT. Encoded protein: CASSYRTSGNTGELFF. This rearrangement joins TRBV6-2 or TRBV6-3 to TRBJ2-2; 10 bases fit TRBD2. The germline V gene has CDR1 MNHEY and CDR2 SVGEGT. CDR3 length: 16 residues. V shed 6 bases and J 1 base; nucleotides not matched to a gene: 5.